The subject of this entry is one T cell receptor beta chain. What it binds is unknown. Reverse transcription of all isolated RNA meant that expressed TCRB transcripts were sequenced. Profiling relied on immunoSEQ multiplex PCR, and the TCRdb table lists in-frame clones only, not all of them. Among hundreds of thousands of clones listed, approximately 10% were seen once. This CDR3 region has 11 residues. There was one heparinised blood draw per donor, averaging about 100 mL. Purities in excess of 95% were seen in all sorted populations. This entry is derived from a study of beta chain features in type 1 diabetes. Study-wide results and limits: Within each of all four CD4+ subsets, Type 1 diabetes patients had TCRB CDR3s that were moderately but significantly shorter. Within the patient group, naive, central memory and Treg TCRB repertoires appeared more similar to each other than within healthy donors.

The sequenced sample was naive CD4+ T cells from blood. The genes are TRBV21-1 and TRBJ2-7; the D segment call TRBD2 is taken from the table without a DNA check. TRBV21-1 is noted as a pseudogene. The source is a woman aged 18 to 35 in good health. The CDR3 loop is CASSREAEQYF. The CDR3 DNA follows: TGTGCCAGCAGCAGAGAAGCCGAGCAGTACTTC.